The 28 T cell receptor beta chains below all came from one sample that was sequenced in a study of blood T cell repertoires in COVID-19. Assay used: immunoSEQ multiplex PCR; TCRdb lists only in-frame clones, some missing. The sample records about 160,000 clones, 75% to 85% being singletons. The source material was peripheral blood. These receptors came from an older woman with COVID-19, enrolled during active disease.

Written as DNA, the CDR3 is TGTGCCAGCAGTTCGACTAGCGGGAGGGCCCGCACCGGGGAGCTGTTTTTT. This translates into CASSSTSGRARTGELFF. The J gene is TRBJ2-2, the V gene TRBV27, with 14 bases that match TRBD2. CDR1 and CDR2 (germline): MNHEY, SMNVEV (reference sequence). The V gene end was trimmed by 4 bases and the J gene end by 4 bases; junction bases not matched to a gene: 5. This CDR3 has 17 amino acids.

This chain connects TRBV27 to TRBJ2-5; no reliable D call. V lost 7 bases to trimming and J lost 5 bases, with 17 bases between them. Germline V CDR1 and CDR2: MNHEY, SMNVEV (reference sequence). This CDR3 is 14 amino acids long. The CDR3 here is CASKAFIMSETQYF. DNA for the CDR3: TGTGCCAGCAAAGCCTTTATTATGTCGGAGACCCAGTACTTC.

The sample holds many counts of this clone. The genes are TRBV15 and TRBJ1-3, with D maybe TRBD1 (6 bases). CDR3 length equals 17 residues. Trimming left V 8 bases short and J 1 base short, with 21 bases between. Germline assignment: CDR1 LNHNV and CDR2 YYDKDF (reference sequence). The CDR3 protein is CATRPISLGGSGNTIYF. The CDR3 DNA follows: TGTGCCACCCGCCCAATCTCGCTAGGGGGATCTGGAAACACCATATATTTT.

The J gene is TRBJ1-2, the V gene TRBV7-8, with 12 nucleotides matching TRBD1. CDR3 size: 15 residues. V shed 1 base and J 4 bases; nucleotides not matched to a gene: 1. The germline V gene has CDR1 SGHVS and CDR2 FQNEAQ. The DNA for the CDR3 is TGTGCCAGCAGCTTAGGGGGACAGGGGGCCTATGGCTACACCTTC. Its translation: CASSLGGQGAYGYTF.

The chain uses TRBV7-9 and TRBJ2-7; 13 bases fit TRBD2. The CDR3 consists of 15 residues. The germline CDR1 and CDR2 sequences are SEHNR and FQNEAQ (reference sequence). The junction had 7 bases not matched to a gene; V was cut back by 5 bases and J by 6 bases. The DNA of the CDR3 is TGTGCCAGCAGCCCAGGGACTAGCGGGATCCCCGAGCAGTACTTC. Translating gives CASSPGTSGIPEQYF.

The chain is built from TRBV15 and TRBJ2-1; TRBD2 aligns across 9 bases. There are 16 residues in the CDR3. Losses at the gene ends were 0 bases for V and 4 bases for J; bases not matched to a gene: 4. Germline V gene sequence: CDR1 LNHNV, CDR2 YYDKDF (reference sequence). The CDR3 DNA is TGTGCCACCAGCAGAGACCGGACTAGCGTTTACAATGAGCAGTTCTTC. Its translation: CATSRDRTSVYNEQFF.

The CDR3 bases are TGTGCCACAAAGGGGGATGAGCAGTTCTTC. Translating it yields CATKGDEQFF. The V and J genes are TRBV24-1 and TRBJ2-1; possible D gene TRBD1, 6 bases. V was cut by 10 bases and J by 8 bases, with 8 bases left in between. The CDR3 runs 10 residues. Germline V gene data show CDR1 as KGHDR and CDR2 as SFDVKD.

The chain has TRBV11-3 and TRBJ2-2; D is possibly TRBD1 (6 bases). V lost 2 bases to trimming and J lost 7 bases, with 17 bases between them. The CDR3 runs 16 residues. CDR1 and CDR2 (germline): SGHNT, YENEEA. The CDR3 coding sequence is TGTGCCAGCAGCTTACGCCCCCCGCAGGGGATCGGGGAGCTGTTTTTT. Translated: CASSLRPPQGIGELFF.

The chain has TRBV6-5 and TRBJ1-6, with 8 bases lining up with TRBD1. Trimming cost V 5 bases and J 7 bases; bases outside gene matches: 4. The CDR3 runs to 14 residues. CDR1 is MNHEY, CDR2 SVGAGI, per germline. CDR3 residues: CASSPDRGNSPLHF. CDR3 sequence (DNA): TGTGCCAGCAGTCCAGACAGGGGAAATTCACCCCTCCACTTT.

The rearrangement uses TRBV5-8 and TRBJ1-5; D unresolved. The V gene's germline CDR1 is SGHTS and CDR2 YDEGEE. CDR3 length: 15 residues. The V and J ends lost 0 bases and 1 base respectively, with 8 bases between them. CDR3 amino acids: CASSLAGLSNQPQHF. CDR3 DNA: TGTGCCAGCAGCTTGGCGGGGTTAAGCAATCAGCCCCAGCATTTT.

The chain combines TRBV28 with TRBJ1-2; D not certain. Trimming took off 5 bases at V and 6 bases at J, with 22 bases between the two ends. The CDR3 loop spans 16 amino acids. The V gene's germline CDR1 is MDHEN and CDR2 SYDVKM. CDR3 nucleotide sequence: TGTGCCAGCAGTCCGGTCGGAGGAGCGCGGATCAATGGCTACACCTTC. Its protein product is CASSPVGGARINGYTF.

The chain employs TRBV11-3 and TRBJ2-3, with D hard to call. The ends were cut back, 5 bases at V and 5 bases at J, with 8 bases in the middle. The CDR3 runs to 12 residues. Germline values: CDR1 SGHNT, CDR2 YENEEA. As DNA, the CDR3 is TGTGCCAGCAGCAACTCCGGAGATACGCAGTATTTT. As protein: CASSNSGDTQYF.

The V gene is TRBV5-4, the J gene TRBJ2-1, with D perhaps TRBD1 (7 bases). The CDR3 has 15 residues. V lost 4 bases to trimming and J lost 8 bases, with 19 bases between them. CDR1 and CDR2 from the germline V gene are SGHNT and YYREEE (reference sequence). The CDR3 sequence is CASSLPGGGGDEQFF. The CDR3 DNA follows: TGTGCCAGCAGCCTCCCAGGGGGAGGCGGGGATGAGCAGTTCTTC.

This chain joins TRBV5-1 and TRBJ1-6, with 7 bases identical to TRBD1. This CDR3 contains 16 residues. Unmatched junction bases numbered 9, after V lost 4 bases and J lost 5 bases. Per germline, CDR1 SGHRS and CDR2 YFSETQ. The CDR3 here is CASSASGQPDNSPLHF. The CDR3 DNA sequence: TGCGCCAGCAGCGCCTCGGGACAGCCCGATAATTCACCCCTCCACTTT. Together with reference TRBV5-1 and TRBJ1-6, the CDR3 gives the full variable domain: KAGVTQTPRYLIKTRGQQVTLSCSPISGHRSVSWYQQTPGQGLQFLFEYFSETQRNKGNFPGRFSGRQFSNSRSEMNVSTLELGDSALYLCASSASGQPDNSPLHFGNGTRLTVT.

This clone was seen more than once but under ten times. This chain joins TRBV6-2 or TRBV6-3 and TRBJ2-1; no definite D call. Germline CDR1 is MNHEY and CDR2 is SVGEGT. Deletions cut 6 bases from V and 6 bases from J, with 18 bases between. CDR3 length: 15 residues. CDR3 sequence reads: CASSPRRPFGNEQFF. CDR3 DNA sequence: TGTGCCAGCAGCCCTAGGCGGCCCTTTGGCAATGAGCAGTTCTTC.

The V gene is TRBV29-1, the J gene TRBJ1-1; TRBD1 matches at 9 bases. Per the germline V gene, CDR1 is SQVTM and CDR2 is ANQGSEA. The CDR3 spans 15 residues. Trimming cost V 3 bases and J 4 bases; bases outside gene matches: 9. CDR3 sequence: CSVERGQGMSTEAFF. In DNA form, the CDR3 reads TGCAGCGTTGAGAGGGGACAGGGAATGTCCACTGAAGCTTTCTTT.

This clone was recorded once. The CDR3 sequence is CASSPRRGAGANVLTF. CDR3 bases: TGTGCCAGCAGCCCCCGCAGGGGGGCTGGGGCCAACGTCCTGACTTTC. The rearrangement joins TRBV3-1 (or the pseudogene TRBV3-2) to TRBJ2-6; TRBD1 is a possible D gene (7 bases). From germline, CDR1 is LGHDT and CDR2 YNNKEL (reference sequence). The CDR3 covers 16 residues. Trimming cost V 4 bases and J 2 bases, with 12 bases left between them.

This chain connects TRBV28 to TRBJ2-1; 7 nucleotides align to TRBD1. The CDR3 consists of 13 residues. The trim removed 6 bases at V and 7 bases at J, leaving 6 bases unmatched. Germline CDR1 and CDR2: MDHEN and SYDVKM. This CDR3 is CASRPGQSNEQFF. The CDR3 nucleotides read TGTGCCAGCAGGCCGGGACAGTCTAATGAGCAGTTCTTC.

Here the CDR3 DNA reads TGTGCCAGTACTCCGAGCCTTACCTACAATGAGCAGTTCTTC. Its protein product is CASTPSLTYNEQFF. V is TRBV19 and J is TRBJ2-1; D is unresolved. V was shortened by 7 bases and J by 2 bases, with 12 bases between the two germline ends. CDR3 length: 14 amino acids. Germline-derived CDR1 and CDR2 are LNHDA and SQIVND (reference sequence). Based on the CDR3 plus reference TRBV19 and TRBJ2-1, the full variable domain is DGGITQSPKYLFRKEGQNVTLSCEQNLNHDAMYWYRQDPGQGLRLIYYSQIVNDFQKGDIAEGYSVSREKKESFPLTVTSAQKNPTAFYLCASTPSLTYNEQFFGPGTRLTVL.

The chain carries TRBV5-1 and TRBJ2-3, with TRBD2 matching over 9 bases. V gave up 3 bases and J gave up 3 bases; unmatched junction bases: 5. The CDR3 is 15 residues long. CDR1 is SGHRS, CDR2 YFSETQ, per germline. The CDR3 DNA is TGCGCCAGCAGCTCCGTGGCGGGGGGGACAGATACGCAGTATTTT. It specifies CASSSVAGGTDTQYF.

This chain uses TRBV10-3 with TRBJ1-5, with 11 bases matching TRBD1. This CDR3 has 15 residues. After removal of 10 bases from V and 4 bases from J, the junction contained 9 bases not matched to a gene. The germline V gene encodes CDR1 ENHRY and CDR2 SYGVKD. CDR3 in amino acids: CATLNGTGGNQPQHF. The CDR3 coding sequence is TGTGCCACCCTTAATGGGACAGGGGGAAATCAGCCCCAGCATTTT.

This chain joins TRBV4-2 and TRBJ1-1; D may be TRBD1 (5 bases). V dropped 1 base and J dropped 0 bases, with 12 bases sitting between them. Germline V gene sequence: CDR1 LGHNA, CDR2 YNFKEQ. The CDR3 sequence is 16 residues long. CDR3 nucleotide sequence: TGTGCCAGCAGCCAAGTTGGGGCAGTCATGAACACTGAAGCTTTCTTT. It translates to CASSQVGAVMNTEAFF.

V usage is TRBV7-9 and J usage is TRBJ1-3, with 10 bases matching TRBD1. Germline-derived CDR1 and CDR2 are SEHNR and FQNEAQ (reference sequence). V lost 5 bases, J lost 6 bases, and 7 bases stayed unmatched. The CDR3 loop spans 15 amino acids. The CDR3 loop reads CASSPPGQGVNTIYF. DNA for the CDR3: TGTGCCAGCAGCCCACCCGGACAGGGGGTAAACACCATATATTTT.

This chain links TRBV12-3 or TRBV12-4 with TRBJ2-2; the D gene is possibly TRBD1 (6 bases). The CDR3 sequence is 13 residues long. Trimming stripped 7 bases from V and 12 bases from J, with 18 bases between. Written as DNA, the CDR3 is TGTGCCAGCACCGATCCAGGGGTTCCGAAGCTGTTTTTT. Encoded protein: CASTDPGVPKLFF.

The chain uses TRBV6-2 or TRBV6-3 and TRBJ2-7; 9 nucleotides line up with TRBD1. Germline lookup yields CDR1 MNHEY and CDR2 SVGEGT. Trimming took 6 bases from V and 6 from J; bases not matched to a gene: 12. The CDR3 covers 15 residues. CDR3 sequence: CASSTFGTGRREQYF. As DNA, the CDR3 is TGTGCCAGCAGCACTTTCGGGACAGGGCGTCGCGAGCAGTACTTC.

The J gene is TRBJ1-2, the V gene TRBV5-8; 7 nucleotides match TRBD1. This CDR3 has 14 residues. The V and J ends lost 0 bases and 5 bases, in that order; junction bases with no gene match: 4. From germline, CDR1 is SGHTS and CDR2 YDEGEE. The CDR3 protein is CASSLGGQAYGYTF. The CDR3 DNA is TGTGCCAGCAGCTTGGGCGGACAGGCGTATGGCTACACCTTC.

This clone occurred once. This chain uses TRBV5-1 with TRBJ1-2; D uncertain. The CDR3 sequence is 16 residues long. Germline V gene lookup returns CDR1 SGHRS and CDR2 YFSETQ. Deletions cut 1 base from V and 1 base from J, with 14 bases between. The CDR3 region has the DNA TGCGCCAGCAGCTTGAACCCAGATACCATTAACTATGGCTACACCTTC. It yields the protein CASSLNPDTINYGYTF.

This chain connects TRBV27 to TRBJ1-2, with D possibly matching TRBD1 (6 bases). This CDR3 is built from 14 residues. V was clipped by 6 bases and J by 7 bases, with 18 bases between them. Germline V gives CDR1 MNHEY, CDR2 SMNVEV (reference sequence). CDR3 DNA sequence: TGTGCCAGCAGACCCGACAGGATCCAAACTGGCTACACCTTC. Translating it yields CASRPDRIQTGYTF.